The sample holds a few counts of the clone carrying this T cell receptor beta chain. Its antigen is not identified. Sample donors were healthy Caucasian individuals that came from Russia, aged about 6 to 100. Trimming shortened V by 5 bases and J by 3 bases, and 11 bases separated the two germline ends. CDR1 is SEHNR and CDR2 is FQNEAQ in the germline V gene (reference sequence). This CDR3 is built from 13 residues. The data were obtained in a study of blood T cells in healthy people across ages. A second PCR, run for about 6 to 12 cycles, used a sample-barcoded 5' primer plus a J-beta primer mix. TCRdb reprocessed the 5' RACE reads with MiXCR, giving one entry per CDR3 protein. The table lists 550,000 to 800,000 distinct CDR3 sequences, approximately 21% of them singletons. Study-level findings and limits: It was not known whether donors were CMV positive (a possible confounder of expanded clonotype changes). Diversity figures based on one million T cells were deemed too low. Strongly correlated with naive T cell percentage was TCR beta diversity.

The chain has TRBV7-9 and TRBJ2-7, with a possible D match to TRBD1 (5 bases). The clonotype was recovered from a man aged 65-85 years in good health. The sequenced sample consisted of blood. The CDR3 is CASSQGADYEQYF. The CDR3 DNA is TGTGCCAGCAGCCAGGGTGCGGACTACGAGCAGTACTTC.